The rows below give T cell receptor beta chains drawn from one sample of a study of shared clonotypes between healthy human individuals. Generated by immunoSEQ multiplex PCR, the TCRdb table keeps only in-frame clones and is missing some. The table includes fewer than 1 million clones, 95% to 97% detected once. The sequenced sample was naive CD8+ T cells sorted from blood. The receptors derive from a man younger than 45 in good health. CDR3s include the opening cysteine and the closing phenylalanine or tryptophan. D genes are given only for firm matches. Clone size is shown for a subset of rows, as once, few, many or a class of expanded clone.

- | - | TRBJ2-7 | TRBV16 | TGTGCCAGCAGCCAATGGGGCCTTGAAGGGCAGGGCTCCTACGAGCAGTACTTC | CASSQWGLEGQGSYEQYF
TRBD2 | - | TRBJ2-1 | TRBV13 | TGTGCCAGCAGCCTGCGGACTAGCGGGCCGTACAATGAGCAGTTCTTC | CASSLRTSGPYNEQFF
TRBD1 | - | TRBJ2-7 | TRBV14 | TGTGCCAGCAGCCAAGGGGCAGGGGGCGAGTACGAGCAGTACTTC | CASSQGAGGEYEQYF
- | - | TRBJ2-2 | TRBV15 | TGTGCCACCAGCGCCCCGGGTTCAGAGAGACCCGGGGAGCTGTTTTTT | CATSAPGSERPGELFF
TRBD1 | once | TRBJ1-2 | TRBV28 | TGTGCCAGCAGTTTATTTTCCGGGACAGGGGATGGCTACACCTTC | CASSLFSGTGDGYTF
TRBD2 | - | TRBJ2-1 | TRBV4-1 | TGCGCCAGCAGACCACTAGCGGGCCAACGGTATGAGCAGTTCTTC | CASRPLAGQRYEQFF
- | - | TRBJ1-4 | TRBV27 | TGTGCCAGCAGTTTTAACCCGATTGAAAAACTGTTTTTT | CASSFNPIEKLFF
- | - | TRBJ2-7 | TRBV5-1 | TGCGCCAGCAGCTTCCAACGGGACTACGAGCAGTACTTC | CASSFQRDYEQYF
TRBD1 | - | TRBJ1-2 | TRBV5-6 | TGTGCCAGCTGGGACAGGGAATTTAAGGGCTACACCTTC | CASWDREFKGYTF
TRBD2 | - | TRBJ2-1 | TRBV7-2 | TGTGCCAGCAGCCTAGGGACTAGCGGCCTCTACAATGAGCAGTTCTTC | CASSLGTSGLYNEQFF
- | - | TRBJ2-3 | TRBV18 | TGTGCCAGCTCACCAGCCAGCGTTAGCACAGATACGCAGTATTTT | CASSPASVSTDTQYF
TRBD2 | - | TRBJ2-7 | TRBV29-1 | TGCAGCGCCCTATATAGCGGGAGAGGGGCCTACGAGCAGTACTTC | CSALYSGRGAYEQYF
- | - | TRBJ2-5 | TRBV4-3 | TGCGCCAGCAGCCAAGATAGGGGGGCGGTAGAGACCCAGTACTTC | CASSQDRGAVETQYF
- | - | TRBJ1-2 | TRBV27 | TGTGCCAGCAGTTTAGGGGTCGGAAGGGTTGGCTACACCTTC | CASSLGVGRVGYTF
TRBD1 | - | TRBJ1-1 | TRBV14 | TGTGCCAGCAGCAGAAGGACAGGGTTGGGAACTGAAGCTTTCTTT | CASSRRTGLGTEAFF
- | - | TRBJ2-7 | TRBV7-2 | TGTGCCAGCAGCATTGGGCCAACCTACGAGCAGTACTTC | CASSIGPTYEQYF
TRBD2 | few | TRBJ2-7 | TRBV14 | TGTGCCAGCAGCCAAGGGCCCAGCGGGGGCTCCTACGAGCAGTACTTC | CASSQGPSGGSYEQYF
TRBD1 | once | TRBJ2-3 | TRBV5-1 | TGCGCCAGCAGCTTAGATCCGGGTGGGACAGGAGTCACAGATACGCAGTATTTT | CASSLDPGGTGVTDTQYF
TRBD1 | - | TRBJ2-7 | TRBV4-3 | TGCGCCAGCAGCCAAGAGGGACAGGGATACTACGAGCAGTACTTC | CASSQEGQGYYEQYF
- | - | TRBJ1-3 | TRBV21-1 | TGTGCCAGCAGCAAAGAAGGACCATCTGGAAACACCATATATTTT | CASSKEGPSGNTIYF
- | - | TRBJ2-1 | TRBV28 | TGTGCCAGCAGTCGAATCGGTTTAGCGGATTCCTACAATGAGCAGTTCTTC | CASSRIGLADSYNEQFF
- | - | TRBJ1-2 | TRBV29-1 | TGCAGCGTCCCGAGACCAAGGAACTATGGCTACACCTTC | CSVPRPRNYGYTF
- | once | TRBJ2-5 | TRBV5-1 | TGCGCCAGCAGCTTGGGTTCTCTGGGCCAGGAGACCCAGTACTTC | CASSLGSLGQETQYF
- | - | TRBJ1-5 | TRBV14 | TGTGCCAGCAGCCAAGCCAAGGCGGAGCCCCAGCATTTT | CASSQAKAEPQHF
- | - | TRBJ2-5 | TRBV5-4 | TGTGCCAGCAGCGGAGGAGAGACCCAGTACTTC | CASSGGETQYF
TRBD1 | - | TRBJ2-7 | TRBV11-2 | TGTGCCAGCAGCTTAGGAAGGACAGGGGATTACGAGCAGTACTTC | CASSLGRTGDYEQYF
TRBD1 | - | TRBJ2-1 | TRBV7-8 | TGTGCCAGCAGCCGCCCCGAGAGATACAGGGGAACCTACAATGAGCAGTTCTTC | CASSRPERYRGTYNEQFF
TRBD2 | - | TRBJ2-1 | TRBV12-5 | TGTGCTAGTGGTTTCGGGACTAGTTTTAATGAGCAGTTCTTC | CASGFGTSFNEQFF
- | - | TRBJ1-1 | TRBV27 | TGTGCCAGCAGTTCTGAGTGGTTCGCTGAAGCTTTCTTT | CASSSEWFAEAFF
TRBD2 | - | TRBJ2-7 | TRBV15 | TGTGCCACCAGCCCTCAAAGTGGGACTAGCGGGAGGTTACCCTACGAGCAGTACTTC | CATSPQSGTSGRLPYEQYF
- | - | TRBJ2-1 | TRBV18 | TGTGCCAGCTCACCACCAGGGATCTACAATGAGCAGTTCTTC | CASSPPGIYNEQFF
- | - | TRBJ2-5 | TRBV7-9 | TGTGCCAGCAGCGGTGAAAAGGAGACCCAGTACTTC | CASSGEKETQYF
- | once | TRBJ2-5 | TRBV7-9 | TGTGCCAGCAGCTTAAGGGGGAGGATGGAAGAGACCCAGTACTTC | CASSLRGRMEETQYF
- | - | TRBJ2-3 | TRBV29-1 | TGCAGCGTTGAGGGTGAGGGGAGTCCCTTCACAGATACGCAGTATTTT | CSVEGEGSPFTDTQYF
- | - | TRBJ2-1 | TRBV18 | TGTGCCAGCTCACCATTGGGGCGTTACAATGAGCAGTTCTTC | CASSPLGRYNEQFF
- | - | TRBJ2-7 | TRBV28 | TGTGCCAGCAGTTTAGAACGGGGACTCTCCTACGAGCAGTACTTC | CASSLERGLSYEQYF